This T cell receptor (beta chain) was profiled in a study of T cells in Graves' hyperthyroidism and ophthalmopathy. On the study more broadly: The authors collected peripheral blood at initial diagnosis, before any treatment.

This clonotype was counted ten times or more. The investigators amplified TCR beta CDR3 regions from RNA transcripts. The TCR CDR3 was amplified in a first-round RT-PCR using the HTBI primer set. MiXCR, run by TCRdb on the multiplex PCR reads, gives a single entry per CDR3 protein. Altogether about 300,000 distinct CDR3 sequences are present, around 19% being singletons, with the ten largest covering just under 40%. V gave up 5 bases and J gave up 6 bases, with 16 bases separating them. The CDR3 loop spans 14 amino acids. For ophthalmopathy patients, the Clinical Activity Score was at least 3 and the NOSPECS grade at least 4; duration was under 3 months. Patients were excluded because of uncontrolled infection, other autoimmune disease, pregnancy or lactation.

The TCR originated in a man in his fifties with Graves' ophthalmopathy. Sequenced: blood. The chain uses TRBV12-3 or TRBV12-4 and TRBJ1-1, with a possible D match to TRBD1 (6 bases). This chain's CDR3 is CASSPRDRIAEAFF. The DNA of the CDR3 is TGTGCCAGCAGTCCTAGAGACAGGATCGCTGAAGCTTTCTTT.